This paragraph covers one T cell receptor beta chain sequence. Its antigen is still unknown. The V end was cut by 8 bases, the J end by 7 bases, with 14 bases between. Germline assignment: CDR1 WNHNN and CDR2 SYGVQD (reference sequence). This CDR3 comprises 13 residues. The source of the sample is a study of blood T cells in healthy people across ages. General study points: Conclusively comparing naive with antigen-experienced cells was impossible with unsorted PBMCs.

Primers used in a second PCR of about 6 to 12 cycles were a sample-barcoded 5' primer and a J-beta primer mix. One entry per CDR3 protein, called by TCRdb with MiXCR from the 5' RACE reads. The data show roughly 1,500,000 distinct CDR3 sequences, with about 43% seen just once and less than 8% held by the top ten. V gene TRBV10-1 combines with J gene TRBJ1-4; D ambiguous. The TCR comes from a woman between 18 and 29 years old in good health. Specimen: blood. This CDR3 is CASAAQEGEKLFF. CDR3 in DNA: TGCGCCAGCGCCGCTCAAGAGGGTGAAAAACTGTTTTTT.